A single sample gave rise to the 20 T cell receptor beta chains below, sequenced in a study of CD8 T cells in Susac syndrome. Reverse transcription of roughly 0.5 to 1 ug RNA was carried out with random hexamers. From the immunoSEQ multiplex PCR reads, TCRdb called clonotypes with MiXCR, one entry per CDR3 protein. The sample includes 70,000 to 85,000 distinct CDR3 sequences, 95% to 97% of them seen just once. Sequenced sample: CD8+ T cells from PBMCs. Receptors originate from a human donor with Susac syndrome.

The V call is TRBV7-8, the J call TRBJ2-7; no definite D call. V lost 5 bases and J 2 bases, leaving 13 bases between the germline ends. This CDR3 has 14 residues. Germline assignment: CDR1 SGHVS and CDR2 FQNEAQ. The CDR3 region is CASSVGLGTYEQYF. Written as DNA, the CDR3 is TGTGCCAGCAGCGTCGGATTAGGCACCTACGAGCAGTACTTC.

The chain carries TRBV20-1 and TRBJ2-1; 11 nucleotides align to TRBD2. CDR3 length: 15 residues. Germline V gives CDR1 DFQATT, CDR2 SNEGSKA (reference sequence). V gave up 3 bases and J gave up 6 bases; unmatched junction bases: 7. CDR3 residues: CSARGTSGDLNEQFF. The CDR3 nucleotides are TGCAGTGCTAGGGGGACTAGCGGAGACCTCAATGAGCAGTTCTTC.

V gene TRBV7-9 combines with J gene TRBJ2-5; D gene unclear. Trimming shortened V by 3 bases and J by 1 base, and 6 bases separated the two germline ends. Germline-derived CDR1 and CDR2 are SEHNR and FQNEAQ (reference sequence). The CDR3 covers 13 residues. CDR3 in amino acids: CASSFRGQETQYF. CDR3 bases: TGTGCCAGCAGCTTTCGCGGCCAAGAGACCCAGTACTTC.

This chain joins TRBV15 and TRBJ1-2, with D possibly being TRBD1 (5 bases). The germline CDR1 and CDR2 sequences are LNHNV and YYDKDF (reference sequence). Between the trimmed V and J ends, which lost 0 bases and 8 bases, there was a span of 13 bases. The CDR3 contains 14 residues. This chain's CDR3 is CATSRDTGPDGYTF. CDR3 sequence (DNA): TGTGCCACCAGCAGAGATACGGGACCAGACGGCTACACCTTC. Full variable domain (remainder filled in from reference TRBV15 and TRBJ1-2): DAMVIQNPRYQVTQFGKPVTLSCSQTLNHNVMYWYQQKSSQAPKLLFHYYDKDFNNEADTPDNFQSRRPNTSFCFLDIRSPGLGDTAMYLCATSRDTGPDGYTFGSGTRLTVV.

This chain joins TRBV14 and TRBJ2-2; D is perhaps TRBD1 (6 bases). The germline CDR1 and CDR2 sequences are SGHDN and FVKESK. The V end was cut by 2 bases, the J end by 4 bases, with 14 bases between. The CDR3 totals 16 residues. The CDR3 here is CASSQTGTGFTGELFF. The CDR3 coding sequence is TGTGCCAGCAGCCAAACGGGAACAGGGTTCACCGGGGAGCTGTTTTTT. Full variable domain (missing parts from reference TRBV14 and TRBJ2-2): EAGVTQFPSHSVIEKGQTVTLRCDPISGHDNLYWYRRVMGKEIKFLLHFVKESKQDESGMPNNRFLAERTGGTYSTLKVQPAELEDSGVYFCASSQTGTGFTGELFFGEGSRLTVL.

The chain is built from TRBV7-9 and TRBJ2-1; D possibly corresponds to TRBD2 (6 bases). The CDR3 sequence is 15 residues long. CDR1 and CDR2 (germline): SEHNR, FQNEAQ (reference sequence). V was pared by 4 bases and J by 9 bases, with 19 bases between. The CDR3 DNA follows: TGTGCCAGCAGCTCAGAGGGACTGCCGGCGGGTGAGCAGTTCTTC. This gives the protein CASSSEGLPAGEQFF.

The CDR3 region is CASSGASGVEQFF. The CDR3 nucleotides are TGTGCCAGCAGCGGAGCCTCGGGTGTTGAGCAGTTCTTC. The J gene is TRBJ2-1, the V gene TRBV9; unclear D gene. Between the trimmed V and J ends, which lost 3 bases and 9 bases, there was a span of 13 bases. Germline V gene sequence: CDR1 SGDLS, CDR2 YYNGEE. The CDR3 is made up of 13 amino acids.

The chain couples TRBV2 to TRBJ1-2, with 8 nucleotides matching TRBD1. Per germline, CDR1 SNHLY and CDR2 FYNNEI. Trimming cost V 2 bases and J 4 bases; bases outside gene matches: 6. The CDR3 length is 15 residues. The CDR3 spells CASSEMAGGGYGYTF. The CDR3 DNA reads TGTGCCAGCAGTGAAATGGCAGGGGGCGGCTATGGCTACACCTTC.

The genes are TRBV12-3 or TRBV12-4 and TRBJ2-7; 7 bases align to TRBD2. V gave up 8 bases and J gave up 5 bases; unmatched junction bases: 12. This CDR3 region has 14 residues. CDR3 nucleotide sequence: TGTGCCAGCGAGGGCGGGAGTATGTTCAACGAGCAGTACTTC. It yields the protein CASEGGSMFNEQYF.

Here the CDR3 DNA reads TGTGCCAGCAGTGATGGGGATACGCAGTATTTT. Residues: CASSDGDTQYF. This chain links TRBV25-1 with TRBJ2-3; D is ambiguous. The germline CDR1 and CDR2 sequences are MGHDK and SYGVNS. The CDR3 extends over 11 amino acids. Trimming cost V 3 bases and J 6 bases, with 4 bases left between them.

This chain connects TRBV20-1 to TRBJ1-2; D gene uncertain. Between the trimmed V and J ends, which lost 1 base and 2 bases, there was a span of 11 bases. This CDR3 has 14 residues. Germline V lookup: CDR1 DFQATT, CDR2 SNEGSKA (reference sequence). The CDR3 is CSARVATLNYGYTF. In DNA form, the CDR3 reads TGCAGTGCTAGAGTGGCCACCCTAAACTATGGCTACACCTTC.

V and J are TRBV7-9 and TRBJ1-5; D is ambiguous. Looked up from germline, CDR1 is SEHNR and CDR2 is FQNEAQ (reference sequence). Between the trimmed V and J ends, which lost 4 bases and 7 bases, there was a span of 14 bases. The CDR3 length is 14 residues. CDR3 sequence (DNA): TGTGCCAGCAGCTCTTCTGACGGGAGACAGCCCCAGCATTTT. Encoded protein: CASSSSDGRQPQHF.

This clonotype was seen once. The V call is TRBV23-1, the J call TRBJ1-5; tentative D call: TRBD1 (5 bases). TRBV23-1 is known as an ORF, though its function is uncertain. The CDR3 runs 15 residues. Trimming took 8 bases from V and 3 from J, leaving 17 bases between them. The CDR3 DNA is TGCGCCAGCCACCCACGACGGGGGAACAATCAGCCCCAGCATTTT. Protein sequence: CASHPRRGNNQPQHF.

The J gene is TRBJ2-1, the V gene TRBV5-6, with unresolved D. This CDR3 region has 14 residues. Trimming took off 0 bases at V and 8 bases at J, with 12 bases between the two ends. The germline V gene encodes CDR1 SGHDT and CDR2 YYEEEE. CDR3 region: CASSLGAVLDEQFF. CDR3 in DNA: TGTGCCAGCAGCTTGGGAGCCGTGTTGGATGAGCAGTTCTTC.

The chain recombines TRBV9 with TRBJ2-6; D gene unclear. The germline V gene encodes CDR1 SGDLS and CDR2 YYNGEE. This CDR3 has 15 amino acids. V lost 0 bases and J 1 base, leaving 5 bases between the germline ends. CDR3 nucleotides: TGTGCCAGCAGCGTAGCAAATTCTGGGGCCAACGTCCTGACTTTC. It encodes CASSVANSGANVLTF.

This clonotype appeared a few times. V and J are TRBV7-2 and TRBJ1-4; no reliable D call. Trimming removed 5 bases at V and 5 bases at J, with 15 bases between. CDR1 is SGHTA and CDR2 is FQGNSA in the germline V gene. The length of the CDR3 is 15 residues. CDR3 residues: CASSLLAHRNEKLFF. The CDR3 DNA reads as TGTGCCAGCAGCCTTTTGGCACACCGAAATGAAAAACTGTTTTTT.

CDR3 bases: TGCAGTGCCGTGGGACAGACAATGGTAGATACGCAGTATTTT. It is translated as CSAVGQTMVDTQYF. The chain carries TRBV20-1 and TRBJ2-3, with TRBD1 matching 7 bases. This CDR3 comprises 14 residues. V lost 6 bases and J lost 5; bases outside the gene matches: 11. The V gene's germline CDR1 is DFQATT and CDR2 SNEGSKA (reference sequence).

The rearrangement uses TRBV7-9 and TRBJ1-2, with TRBD1 identical over 8 bases. Germline lookup yields CDR1 SEHNR and CDR2 FQNEAQ (reference sequence). The CDR3 consists of 15 residues. The J segment lost 4 bases and the V segment lost 4 bases, leaving 8 bases of the junction unmatched. Here the CDR3 reads CASSSRVGTGYGYTF. CDR3 DNA sequence: TGTGCCAGCAGCTCCCGCGTGGGGACAGGCTATGGCTACACCTTC.

The chain is built from TRBV28 and TRBJ2-7; tentatively, D is TRBD2 (7 bases). V gave up 5 bases and J gave up 3 bases, with 17 bases separating them. Germline V gene lookup returns CDR1 MDHEN and CDR2 SYDVKM. The CDR3 runs 15 residues. This CDR3 is CASSGGARGDYEQYF. In nucleotides, the CDR3 is TGTGCCAGCAGTGGGGGGGCCCGAGGAGACTACGAGCAGTACTTC.

The chain is built from TRBV4-3 and TRBJ2-6; D gene ambiguous. There are 16 residues in the CDR3. Deletions cut 0 bases from V and 4 bases from J, with 10 bases between. Germline CDR1 reads LGHNA; CDR2 reads YSLEER. CDR3 loop: CASSQDRSLGANVLTF. CDR3 sequence (DNA): TGCGCCAGCAGCCAAGACCGGAGCTTGGGGGCCAACGTCCTGACTTTC.